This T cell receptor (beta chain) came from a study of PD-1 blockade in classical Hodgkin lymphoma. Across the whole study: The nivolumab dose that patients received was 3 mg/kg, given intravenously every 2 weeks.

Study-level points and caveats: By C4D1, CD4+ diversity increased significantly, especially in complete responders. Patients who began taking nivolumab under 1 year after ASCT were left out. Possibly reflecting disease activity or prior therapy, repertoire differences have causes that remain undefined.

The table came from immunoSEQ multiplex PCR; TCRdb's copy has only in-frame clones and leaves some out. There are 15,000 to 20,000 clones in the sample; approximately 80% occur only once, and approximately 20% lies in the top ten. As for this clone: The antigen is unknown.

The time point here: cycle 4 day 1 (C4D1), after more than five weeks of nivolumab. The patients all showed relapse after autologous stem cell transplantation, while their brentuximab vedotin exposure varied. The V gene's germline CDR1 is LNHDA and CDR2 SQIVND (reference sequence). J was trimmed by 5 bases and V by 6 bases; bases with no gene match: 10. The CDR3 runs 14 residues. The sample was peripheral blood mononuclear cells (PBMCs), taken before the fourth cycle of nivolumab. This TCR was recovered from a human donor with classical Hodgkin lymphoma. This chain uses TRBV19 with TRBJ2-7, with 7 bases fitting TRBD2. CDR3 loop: CASRRTGTTHEQYF. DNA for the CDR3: TGTGCCAGTAGAAGAACCGGGACTACTCACGAGCAGTACTTC.